What follows are 15 T cell receptor beta chains derived from one specimen sequenced in a study of cytomegalovirus exposure and HLA in healthy donors. The PCR ran on 60 Vbeta and 13 Jbeta primers. The data were produced by immunoSEQ multiplex PCR, yet TCRdb's version contains in-frame clones alone and is incomplete. The sample includes roughly 100,000 clones, about four fifths of them seen just once. The sample taken for sequencing was PBMCs. The receptors originated from a female donor in good health and CMV-seropositive.

Turning to this clone: The junction and the germline gene differ at one end; a read error may be behind it. This rearrangement joins TRBV29-1 to TRBJ1-2; 9 bases fit TRBD1. Germline V gene data show CDR1 as SQVTM and CDR2 as ANQGSEA. The CDR3 totals 12 residues. CDR3 in amino acids: CSAKDRGYGYPF. CDR3 DNA sequence: TGCAGCGCAAAGGACAGGGGCTATGGCTACCCCTTC.

A word on this clone: The junction does not match germline at one end; this may be a read error. This chain joins TRBV7-9 and TRBJ1-2; no definite D call. CDR3 length equals 16 residues. The V gene's germline CDR1 is SEHNR and CDR2 FQNEAQ (reference sequence). The CDR3 loop reads CARSLPSGFKNYGYTF. In nucleotides, the CDR3 is TGTGCCCGCAGCTTACCCTCGGGATTTAAGAACTATGGCTACACCTTC.

A single count supports this clone. This rearrangement joins TRBV29-1 to TRBJ2-2, with D perhaps TRBD1 (5 bases). The ends were cut back, 1 base at V and 4 bases at J, with 7 bases in the middle. The germline CDR1 and CDR2 sequences are SQVTM and ANQGSEA. The CDR3 runs 13 residues. CDR3 DNA: TGCAGCGTTGAAGGGGGCAGCACCGGGGAGCTGTTTTTT. Its translation is CSVEGGSTGELFF.

V gene TRBV5-6 combines with J gene TRBJ2-1; D not certain. CDR3 length: 13 amino acids. V gave up 2 bases and J gave up 3 bases, with 6 bases separating them. Per the germline V gene, CDR1 is SGHDT and CDR2 is YYEEEE. The CDR3 here is CASSLSSYNEQFF. The CDR3 DNA reads TGTGCCAGCAGCTTATCGAGCTACAATGAGCAGTTCTTC.

The chain has TRBV5-1 and TRBJ2-2; perhaps TRBD2 as D (5 bases). The CDR3 totals 13 residues. Germline CDR1 is SGHRS and CDR2 is YFSETQ. V was pared by 0 bases and J by 6 bases, with 6 bases between. The CDR3 DNA reads as TGCGCCAGCAGCTTGGCGGAGGCCGGGGAGCTGTTTTTT. Protein product: CASSLAEAGELFF.

The chain couples TRBV28 to TRBJ1-3; unclear D gene. The CDR3 is made up of 16 amino acids. Germline values: CDR1 MDHEN, CDR2 SYDVKM. Trimming cost V 6 bases and J 0 bases, with 15 bases left between them. In DNA, the CDR3 is TGTGCCAGCAGCTCCCCTGGTAGCGGCTCTGGAAACACCATATATTTT. Translation: CASSSPGSGSGNTIYF.

This clone was seen just once. V gene TRBV25-1 combines with J gene TRBJ1-2; 9 bases are shared with TRBD1. Germline V gene lookup returns CDR1 MGHDK and CDR2 SYGVNS. With 5 bases clipped from V and 9 bases from J, the junction kept 7 bases outside the gene matches. CDR3 length equals 13 residues. CDR3 sequence (DNA): TGTGCCAGCAGTCTTACAGGGGGCCGTCGCTACACCTTC. Translating gives CASSLTGGRRYTF.

The genes are TRBV4-1 and TRBJ1-3; 9 bases line up with TRBD1. J gave up 11 bases and V 4 bases, and 9 bases lay outside the gene matches. Germline V gene data show CDR1 as MGHRA and CDR2 as YSYEKL. The CDR3 is made up of 14 amino acids. In DNA, the CDR3 is TGCGCCAGCAGCCTCCGGGACAGGGAGGTTGCCATATATTTT. Translation gives CASSLRDREVAIYF.

V is TRBV9 and J is TRBJ2-7; 7 bases match TRBD1. The length of the CDR3 is 15 residues. The trim removed 2 bases at V and 1 base at J, leaving 6 bases unmatched. Germline CDR1 is SGDLS and CDR2 is YYNGEE. The CDR3 DNA follows: TGTGCCAGCAGCGTTACGACAGGGTCTTCCTACGAGCAGTACTTC. Its protein is CASSVTTGSSYEQYF. Together with reference TRBV9 and TRBJ2-7, the CDR3 gives the full variable domain: DSGVTQTPKHLITATGQRVTLRCSPRSGDLSVYWYQQSLDQGLQFLIQYYNGEERAKGNILERFSAQQFPDLHSELNLSSLELGDSALYFCASSVTTGSSYEQYFGPGTRLTVT.

A few counts support this clone. The rearrangement joins TRBV18 to TRBJ2-7; a weak D match, TRBD1 (6 bases). Germline-derived CDR1 and CDR2 are KGHSH and LQKENI. V was cut by 2 bases and J by 2 bases, with 13 bases left in between. The CDR3 is 15 residues long. The CDR3 sequence is CASSPAAGVTYEQYF. For the CDR3, the DNA is TGTGCCAGCTCACCAGCGGCAGGGGTTACCTACGAGCAGTACTTC.

The sample holds one count of this clone. The gene calls are TRBV2 and TRBJ1-5, with 8 bases matching TRBD1. With V trimmed by 6 bases and J by 6 bases, 7 bases remained unmatched. CDR3 length: 14 residues. Germline values: CDR1 SNHLY, CDR2 FYNNEI. CDR3 bases: TGTGCCAGCAGAGGACAGGGTTCTGGTCAGCCCCAGCATTTT. It codes for CASRGQGSGQPQHF.

The chain recombines TRBV30 with TRBJ2-1; 8 bases are shared with TRBD1. The CDR3 loop spans 11 amino acids. V lost 4 bases and J lost 9; bases outside the gene matches: 2. The germline gives CDR1 GTSNPN, CDR2 SVGIG (reference sequence). As DNA, the CDR3 is TGTGCCTGGACCGACAGGGGTGAGCAGTTCTTC. Translation: CAWTDRGEQFF.

This CDR3 is CASSHREGWAETQYF. As DNA, the CDR3 is TGCGCCAGCAGCCATCGGGAGGGCTGGGCGGAGACCCAGTACTTC. V usage is TRBV4-1 and J usage is TRBJ2-5; TRBD2 agrees at 8 bases. The CDR3 spans 15 residues. CDR1 is MGHRA and CDR2 is YSYEKL in the germline V gene. After removal of 3 bases from V and 5 bases from J, the junction contained 8 bases not matched to a gene.

The chain is built from TRBV4-1 and TRBJ2-7; 8 nucleotides align to TRBD1. Germline values: CDR1 MGHRA, CDR2 YSYEKL. J gave up 5 bases and V 3 bases, and 9 bases lay outside the gene matches. This CDR3 region has 15 residues. The chain's CDR3 is CASSHPGQGFDEQYF. DNA for the CDR3: TGCGCCAGCAGCCACCCCGGACAGGGCTTTGACGAGCAGTACTTC.

The rearrangement uses TRBV5-4 and TRBJ2-5, with 13 bases that match TRBD2. Germline loops: CDR1 SGHNT, CDR2 YYREEE (reference sequence). This CDR3 is 16 amino acids long. Losses at the gene ends were 4 bases for V and 4 bases for J; bases not matched to a gene: 7. As DNA, the CDR3 is TGTGCCAGCAGCGTACGGACTAGCGGGAGTTCAGAGACCCAGTACTTC. As protein: CASSVRTSGSSETQYF.